Below, 23 T cell receptor beta chains from the same sample are listed, as sequenced in a study of low-dose radiotherapy and immunotherapy resistance in tumors. Indicated time point: before trial treatment. Gene-specific TRAV and TRBV primers were used for first-strand cDNA, covering alpha and beta chains. TCRs were put through around 20 PCR cycles of amplification with Phusion. A constant-region primer and the V-primer adapter served as the primer pair. Via MiXCR, TCRdb re-called the reads, giving one row per CDR3 protein. The table lists 55,000 to 80,000 distinct CDR3 sequences, about a quarter of them singletons. The starting material was PBMCs, obtained before treatment. These receptor sequences come from a male donor with rectosigmoid adenocarcinoma.

This clonotype occurred many times. V and J are TRBV5-1 and TRBJ2-1; 8 nucleotides agree with TRBD1. Germline V gene data show CDR1 as SGHRS and CDR2 as YFSETQ. The CDR3 is made up of 15 amino acids. Unmatched junction bases numbered 4, after V lost 4 bases and J lost 1 base. The CDR3 nucleotides are TGCGCCAGCAGCGCATGGACAGGGTCCTACAATGAGCAGTTCTTC. This sequence encodes CASSAWTGSYNEQFF.

This clonotype was picked up many times. The gene calls are TRBV4-1 and TRBJ2-7, with D perhaps TRBD2 (6 bases). V gave up 0 bases and J gave up 4 bases, with 10 bases separating them. The CDR3 covers 14 residues. Germline loops: CDR1 MGHRA, CDR2 YSYEKL. CDR3 region: CASSQDRRGYEQYF. The CDR3 DNA follows: TGCGCCAGCAGCCAAGATAGGCGGGGATACGAGCAGTACTTC.

This clonotype appeared a few times. The rearrangement joins TRBV6-1 to TRBJ2-3; D is undetermined. In germline, CDR1 is MNHNS, CDR2 SASEGT. CDR3 length: 12 residues. Trimming took 7 bases from V and 6 from J, leaving 11 bases between them. The CDR3: CASTVARDTQYF. The CDR3 nucleotides are TGTGCCAGCACAGTGGCCCGGGATACGCAGTATTTT.

A remark on this clonotype: A far larger clone differs by one base, so this is likely a read error. The chain recombines TRBV5-3 with TRBJ2-3; a possible D gene is TRBD2 (6 bases). TRBV5-3 is an ORF; its function is uncertain. CDR3 length: 14 amino acids. The CDR3: CAAEGPEVTDTQFF. CDR3 coding DNA: TGTGCCGCGGAGGGCCCGGAGGTCACAGATACGCAGTTTTTT.

This clonotype showed up many times. This sequence joins TRBV20-1 and TRBJ2-1, with 11 bases identical to TRBD2. The CDR3 loop spans 15 amino acids. Germline loops: CDR1 DFQATT, CDR2 SNEGSKA (reference sequence). The ends lost 5 bases at V and 4 bases at J; junction bases unmatched: 7. The CDR3 DNA follows: TGCAGTGCTTACAAGGGACTAGCGGCGTACAATGAGCAGTTCTTC. This translates into CSAYKGLAAYNEQFF.

This sequence joins TRBV21-1 and TRBJ2-5; TRBD1, the table's D call, was not compared with the DNA. TRBV21-1 is listed as a pseudogene. This CDR3 is 16 amino acids long. The CDR3 DNA sequence: TGTGCCAGCAGCAAGTATCTGGGCGAAGGCCAAGAGACCCAGTACTTC. This gives the protein CASSKYLGEGQETQYF.

This clonotype was counted at least ten times. J is TRBJ2-2 and V is TRBV4-3; D perhaps matches TRBD2 (6 bases). The CDR3 consists of 15 residues. Germline V CDR1 and CDR2: LGHNA, YSLEER. V was clipped by 4 bases and J by 6 bases, with 15 bases between them. The CDR3 bases are TGCGCCAGCAGCCCCGGGAGTAAGAGCGCCGGGGAGCTGTTTTTT. Residues: CASSPGSKSAGELFF.

Remarks on this clonotype: A far larger clone differs by one base, so this is likely a read error. The rearrangement uses TRBV27 and TRBJ2-7; 8 bases are a match to TRBD1. The CDR3 is 14 amino acids. CDR1 MNHEY and CDR2 SMNVEV come from the germline V gene (reference sequence). With 3 bases clipped from V and 3 bases from J, the junction kept 4 bases outside the gene matches. CDR3 DNA: TGTGCCAGCAGTTTTCAGGACAGGGACTACGAGCAGTACTTC. Its translation: CASSFQDRDYEQYF.

The chain employs TRBV12-3 or TRBV12-4 and TRBJ1-5; 8 bases are a match to TRBD1. The CDR3 is 17 amino acids. V lost 5 bases to trimming and J lost 2 bases; unmatched junction nucleotides: 11. CDR3 region: CASSRSAQDRGNQPQHF. The CDR3 nucleotides read TGTGCCAGCAGTCGATCAGCCCAGGACAGGGGCAATCAGCCCCAGCATTTT.

This clonotype was observed at least ten times. This rearrangement joins TRBV12-3 or TRBV12-4 to TRBJ1-5; a weak D match, TRBD1 (6 bases). The CDR3 contains 17 residues. V was trimmed by 5 bases and J by 16 bases, leaving 33 bases between them. The CDR3 DNA reads as TGTGCCAGCAGTCCTCAGTTCGGACAGTTTAATAGACAGCCCTATCATTTT. Its translation: CASSPQFGQFNRQPYHF.

This clonotype occurred many times. The chain carries TRBV7-3 and TRBJ2-2; 9 bases are shared with TRBD2. Trimming removed 5 bases from V and 1 base from J; junction bases left unmatched: 5. The CDR3 length is 16 residues. The germline V gene encodes CDR1 SGHTA and CDR2 FQGTGA. The CDR3 loop reads CASSPLAGLNTGELFF. In DNA form, the CDR3 reads TGTGCCAGCAGCCCACTAGCGGGTCTGAACACCGGGGAGCTGTTTTTT.

A note on this clonotype: A much larger clone differs by one base, so this may be a read error. V and J are TRBV30 and TRBJ1-1; unclear D gene. The CDR3 sequence is 12 residues long. Germline V gene data show CDR1 as GTSNPN and CDR2 as SVGIG (reference sequence). CDR3 in DNA: TGTGCCTGGAGTGGGTCCGTCACTGAAGCTTCCTTT. It translates to CAWSGSVTEASF.

This clonotype was seen many times. V gene TRBV9 combines with J gene TRBJ2-1, with 12 bases aligning to TRBD2. The CDR3 runs to 15 residues. V dropped 2 bases and J dropped 4; count of bases not matched to a gene: 1. Germline assignment: CDR1 SGDLS and CDR2 YYNGEE. CDR3 sequence reads: CASSVTSGGYNEQFF. The CDR3 coding sequence is TGTGCCAGCAGCGTGACTAGCGGGGGATACAATGAGCAGTTCTTC.

The genes are TRBV6-2 or TRBV6-3 and TRBJ2-3; D perhaps matches TRBD2 (6 bases). The V gene lost 2 bases and the J gene lost 6 bases, with 18 bases spanning the gap. CDR1 is MNHEY, CDR2 SVGEGT, per germline. This CDR3 has 16 amino acids. The CDR3 DNA reads as TGTGCCAGCAGTTACCTGGAGGGCGGATGGTCGGATACGCAGTATTTT. It specifies CASSYLEGGWSDTQYF.

This clonotype was seen at least ten times. This rearrangement joins TRBV29-1 to TRBJ2-3; D might be TRBD2 (5 bases). Germline V gene lookup returns CDR1 SQVTM and CDR2 ANQGSEA. V was clipped by 6 bases and J by 6 bases, with 19 bases between them. The length of the CDR3 is 14 residues. The DNA for the CDR3 is TGCAGCGTACGACCCCGGGGTACGGGGGATACGCAGTATTTT. Its protein is CSVRPRGTGDTQYF.

This clonotype was observed at least ten times. The genes are TRBV27 and TRBJ1-2, with a weak D call TRBD1 (6 bases). The CDR3 contains 14 residues. Trimming took off 6 bases at V and 3 bases at J, with 14 bases between the two ends. CDR1 is MNHEY, CDR2 SMNVEV, per germline (reference sequence). The CDR3 spells CASRNHRVDYGYTF. CDR3 in DNA: TGTGCCAGCAGGAACCACAGGGTTGACTATGGCTACACCTTC.

This clonotype was recorded many times. The chain joins TRBV11-2 to TRBJ1-5, with D tentatively TRBD1 (5 bases). The germline CDR1 and CDR2 sequences are SGHAT and FQNNGV. The V and J ends lost 10 bases and 6 bases respectively, with 19 bases between them. The CDR3 has 14 residues. The CDR3 here is CATLVGANSQPQHF. The CDR3 DNA reads as TGTGCCACCCTCGTAGGGGCGAATAGTCAGCCCCAGCATTTT. The entire variable domain, with the rest obtained from reference TRBV11-2 and TRBJ1-5, is as follows: EAGVAQSPRYKIIEKRQSVAFWCNPISGHATLYWYQQILGQGPKLLIQFQNNGVVDDSQLPKDRFSAERLKGVDSTLKIQPAKLEDSAVYLCATLVGANSQPQHFGDGTRLSIL.

This clonotype was seen a handful of times. The chain joins TRBV20-1 to TRBJ2-1; D possibly corresponds to TRBD2 (6 bases). Trimming took 6 bases from V and 6 from J, leaving 18 bases between them. The germline V gene encodes CDR1 DFQATT and CDR2 SNEGSKA (reference sequence). CDR3 length: 14 amino acids. The CDR3 loop is CSATTSRFSNEQFF. The CDR3 DNA reads TGCAGTGCAACAACTAGCCGGTTCTCCAATGAGCAGTTCTTC.

A few counts support this clonotype. The rearrangement links TRBV7-2 to TRBJ2-7; D is tentatively TRBD1 or TRBD2 (5 bases each). The V gene lost 3 bases and the J gene lost 0 bases, with 12 bases spanning the gap. Germline loops: CDR1 SGHTA, CDR2 FQGNSA. There are 15 residues in the CDR3. CDR3 loop: CASSFTGPSSYEQYF. CDR3 sequence (DNA): TGTGCCAGCAGCTTCACGGGGCCGAGCTCCTACGAGCAGTACTTC.

The chain couples TRBV28 to TRBJ1-5; D is possibly TRBD1 (5 bases). CDR1 and CDR2 (germline): MDHEN, SYDVKM. This CDR3 spans 15 amino acids. Trimming left V 7 bases short and J 3 bases short, with 16 bases between. The CDR3 loop is CASTRDGFFNQPQHF. The CDR3 DNA sequence: TGTGCCAGCACCCGGGACGGTTTCTTCAATCAGCCCCAGCATTTT. Based on the CDR3 plus reference TRBV28 and TRBJ1-5, the full variable domain is DVKVTQSSRYLVKRTGEKVFLECVQDMDHENMFWYRQDPGLGLRLIYFSYDVKMKEKGDIPEGYSVSREKKERFSLILESASTNQTSMYLCASTRDGFFNQPQHFGDGTRLSIL.

This clonotype was seen more than once but under ten times. The chain is built from TRBV20-1 and TRBJ2-1; maybe TRBD1 (6 bases). This CDR3 has 10 residues. In germline, CDR1 is DFQATT, CDR2 SNEGSKA (reference sequence). Trimming took off 4 bases at V and 13 bases at J, with 11 bases between the two ends. CDR3 in amino acids: CSAIQGPQFF. The CDR3 coding sequence is TGCAGTGCTATACAGGGCCCCCAGTTCTTC.

This clonotype has a count of ten or more. V and J are TRBV14 and TRBJ2-7; 9 positions agree with TRBD1. V was clipped by 1 base and J by 2 bases; unmatched bases: 6. Germline V gene lookup returns CDR1 SGHDN and CDR2 FVKESK. The CDR3 runs 16 residues. The CDR3 bases are TGTGCCAGCAGCCAAGGCCCCGGGACAGGGCCCTACGAGCAGTACTTC. This sequence encodes CASSQGPGTGPYEQYF.

This clonotype was counted at least ten times. The chain is built from TRBV27 and TRBJ2-1, with TRBD2 identical over 8 bases. V was pared by 5 bases and J by 6 bases, with 15 bases of the junction left unmatched. The V gene's germline CDR1 is MNHEY and CDR2 SMNVEV (reference sequence). The CDR3 consists of 17 residues. This CDR3 reads CASSPPGGSGRGNEQFF. The CDR3 DNA sequence: TGTGCCAGCAGTCCTCCCGGGGGGAGCGGGAGAGGCAATGAGCAGTTCTTC.